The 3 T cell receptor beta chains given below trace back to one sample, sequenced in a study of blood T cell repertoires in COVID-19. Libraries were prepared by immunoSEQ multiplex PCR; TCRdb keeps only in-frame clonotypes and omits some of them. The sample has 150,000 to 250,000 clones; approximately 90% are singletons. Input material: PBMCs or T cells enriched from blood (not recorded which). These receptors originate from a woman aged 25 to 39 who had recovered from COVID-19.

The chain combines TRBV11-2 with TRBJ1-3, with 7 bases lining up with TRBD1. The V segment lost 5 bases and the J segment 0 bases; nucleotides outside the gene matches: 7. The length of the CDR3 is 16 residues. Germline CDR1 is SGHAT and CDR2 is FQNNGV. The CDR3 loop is CASSAAGTVSGNTIYF. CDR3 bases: TGTGCCAGCAGCGCCGCCGGGACAGTCTCTGGAAACACCATATATTTT.

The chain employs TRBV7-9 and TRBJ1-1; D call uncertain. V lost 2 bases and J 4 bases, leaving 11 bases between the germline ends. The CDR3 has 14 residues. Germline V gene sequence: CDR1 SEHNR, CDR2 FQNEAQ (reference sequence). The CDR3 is CASSLPGVSTEAFF. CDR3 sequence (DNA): TGTGCCAGCAGCTTACCCGGGGTGAGCACTGAAGCTTTCTTT.

CDR3 sequence (DNA): TGTGCCAGCAGCTTTGATCTCCGGGACAGGGCGCCCTTAGACTATGGCTACACCTTC. Protein: CASSFDLRDRAPLDYGYTF. The chain carries TRBV7-9 and TRBJ1-2, with TRBD1 identical over 9 bases. The CDR3 contains 19 residues. Germline CDR1 is SEHNR and CDR2 is FQNEAQ (reference sequence). V dropped 3 bases and J dropped 3; count of bases not matched to a gene: 17.